Sequencing of this T cell receptor beta chain was carried out in a study of T cell responses to AZD1222 COVID-19 vaccine. This clone was detected only once. Using immunoSEQ multiplex PCR, the repertoire was profiled, and TCRdb retains in-frame clones only, with some absent. The sample consists of over 100,000 clones, roughly 90% of them appearing once. This clonotype was sampled from an adult in good health. The sequencing used peripheral blood, collected on day 0 of AZD1222 vaccination.

The CDR3 region is CASSPGVDSLSGNTIYF. The DNA of the CDR3 is TGTGCCAGCAGTCCGGGGGTGGACAGCCTCTCTGGAAACACCATATATTTT. The J gene is TRBJ1-3, the V gene TRBV28; maybe TRBD1 (6 bases). From germline, CDR1 is MDHEN and CDR2 SYDVKM. The V gene lost 5 bases and the J gene lost 0 bases, with 17 bases spanning the gap. The length of the CDR3 is 17 residues.